Below are 31 T cell receptor beta chains sequenced from a single sample in a study of cytomegalovirus exposure and HLA in healthy donors. Primers: 60 Vbeta forward and 13 Jbeta reverse. Profiled with immunoSEQ multiplex PCR; TCRdb holds only in-frame clones, not every one. The listing records roughly 140,000 clones. The sequencing input was PBMCs. These receptors were obtained from a male donor in good health and CMV-seronegative.

The gene calls are TRBV29-1 and TRBJ2-3; 16 nucleotides agree with TRBD2. Germline V gives CDR1 SQVTM, CDR2 ANQGSEA. The junction had 6 bases not matched to a gene; V was cut back by 6 bases and J by 0 bases. The CDR3 totals 17 residues. The DNA of the CDR3 is TGCAGCGTCATCGGGACTAGCGGGGGGGAGAGCACAGATACGCAGTATTTT. This translates into CSVIGTSGGESTDTQYF.

The rearrangement uses TRBV29-1 and TRBJ2-7, with 7 bases that match TRBD2. The J segment lost 6 bases and the V segment lost 7 bases, leaving 9 bases of the junction unmatched. The CDR3 has 12 residues. Germline CDR1 SQVTM, CDR2 ANQGSEA. The CDR3 DNA sequence: TGCAGCGCTGGGGGGGAGGCTAGCGAGCAGTACTTC. It encodes CSAGGEASEQYF.

This chain uses TRBV19 with TRBJ1-1; possible D gene TRBD1, 6 bases. The V and J ends lost 4 bases and 4 bases respectively, with 19 bases between them. The CDR3 runs 16 residues. Germline V lookup: CDR1 LNHDA, CDR2 SQIVND (reference sequence). The CDR3 DNA is TGTGCCAGTAGTACAGGGGATACAAAGCCCAGCACTGAAGCTTTCTTT. Translation gives CASSTGDTKPSTEAFF.

V is TRBV18 and J is TRBJ2-3; 10 nucleotides match TRBD1. Germline V gene data show CDR1 as KGHSH and CDR2 as LQKENI. The CDR3 extends over 15 amino acids. V was pared by 6 bases and J by 3 bases, with 6 bases of the junction left unmatched. CDR3 region: CASSPGTGVTDTQYF. DNA for the CDR3: TGTGCCAGCTCGCCCGGGACAGGGGTTACAGATACGCAGTATTTT.

This chain links TRBV29-1 with TRBJ1-1; TRBD1 agrees at 10 bases. Germline V gene sequence: CDR1 SQVTM, CDR2 ANQGSEA. Losses at the gene ends were 3 bases for V and 5 bases for J; bases not matched to a gene: 12. This CDR3 is 16 amino acids long. CDR3 sequence: CSVELGRDRGTTEAFF. DNA for the CDR3: TGCAGCGTTGAGCTCGGACGGGACAGGGGAACGACTGAAGCTTTCTTT.

The rearrangement joins TRBV4-3 to TRBJ2-1, with TRBD1 as a possible D gene (5 bases). The V gene's germline CDR1 is LGHNA and CDR2 YSLEER. V was cut by 0 bases and J by 9 bases, with 12 bases left in between. This CDR3 region has 14 residues. This CDR3 reads CASSQEGLQSEQFF. Written as DNA, the CDR3 is TGCGCCAGCAGCCAAGAGGGGCTACAAAGTGAGCAGTTCTTC.

This chain uses TRBV4-3 with TRBJ1-2; no definite D call. The CDR3 is 14 residues long. Trimming left V 0 bases short and J 1 base short, with 6 bases between. CDR1 is LGHNA and CDR2 is YSLEER in the germline V gene. As DNA, the CDR3 is TGCGCCAGCAGCCAAGACATTTTTAACTATGGCTACACCTTC. It yields the protein CASSQDIFNYGYTF.

The V and J genes are TRBV13 and TRBJ2-4; 15 nucleotides line up with TRBD2. Germline V CDR1 and CDR2: PRHDT, FYEKMQ (reference sequence). The ends lost 4 bases at V and 2 bases at J; junction bases unmatched: 6. The CDR3 is 18 amino acids. The CDR3 DNA follows: TGTGCCAGCAGCTGGACTAGCGGGAGGGCCGTATCCAAAAACATTCAGTACTTC. Protein product: CASSWTSGRAVSKNIQYF.

The chain carries TRBV5-1 and TRBJ2-1, with 8 bases lining up with TRBD2. V lost 6 bases, J lost 7 bases, and 12 bases stayed unmatched. The CDR3 spans 15 residues. Germline CDR1 reads SGHRS; CDR2 reads YFSETQ. The CDR3 DNA is TGCGCCAGCACCTCGGGAAGCGGGAGTAATAATGAGCAGTTCTTC. As protein: CASTSGSGSNNEQFF.

This rearrangement joins TRBV15 to TRBJ1-2; no definite D call. V shed 0 bases and J shed 14 bases, with 16 bases lying between them. CDR1 is LNHNV, CDR2 YYDKDF, per germline (reference sequence). The CDR3 runs to 13 residues. CDR3 DNA sequence: TGTGCCACCAGCAGAGATGATTCAGGCCAAAGGACCTTC. Translation: CATSRDDSGQRTF.

This chain joins TRBV5-6 and TRBJ1-5; D is possibly TRBD1 (5 bases). Germline CDR1 SGHDT, CDR2 YYEEEE. V was cut by 0 bases and J by 6 bases, with 10 bases left in between. CDR3 length: 14 amino acids. CDR3 residues: CASSLGGGGQPQHF. The CDR3 coding sequence is TGTGCCAGCAGCTTGGGGGGCGGGGGTCAGCCCCAGCATTTT.

The chain joins TRBV30 to TRBJ2-2; D might be TRBD2 (6 bases). The germline V gene has CDR1 GTSNPN and CDR2 SVGIG (reference sequence). The CDR3 runs 15 residues. Trimming left V 3 bases short and J 5 bases short, with 16 bases between. The DNA of the CDR3 is TGTGCCTGGAGAGCGGCGGGATGGTTAACCGGGGAGCTGTTTTTT. It codes for CAWRAAGWLTGELFF.

The V gene is TRBV4-3, the J gene TRBJ1-2, with TRBD1 as a possible D gene (5 bases). This CDR3 is built from 15 residues. The V gene's germline CDR1 is LGHNA and CDR2 YSLEER. The V end lost 4 bases, the J end lost 3 bases, and 15 bases lay between the germline ends. CDR3 sequence reads: CASSLYRQSYYGYTF. The CDR3 DNA is TGCGCCAGCAGCCTTTACAGACAGAGTTACTATGGCTACACCTTC.

The chain recombines TRBV4-2 with TRBJ2-7, with TRBD2 matching 9 bases. This CDR3 is 18 amino acids long. The germline V gene has CDR1 LGHNA and CDR2 YNFKEQ. V lost 0 bases and J lost 1; bases outside the gene matches: 10. The CDR3 sequence is CASSQDLSASGTSYEQYF. In nucleotides, the CDR3 is TGTGCCAGCAGCCAAGATCTGTCCGCTAGCGGGACTTCCTACGAGCAGTACTTC.

In regard to this clone: The junction shows a germline mismatch at one end, possibly a read error. The rearrangement joins TRBV15 to TRBJ1-5; tentative D call: TRBD1 (6 bases). CDR1 is LNHNV, CDR2 YYDKDF, per germline (reference sequence). The CDR3 covers 18 residues. For the CDR3, the DNA is TGTGCCACCAGGAGAGAGGTATCTACAGGGAATAGCAATCAGCCCCAGCATTTT. It translates to CATRREVSTGNSNQPQHF.

V is TRBV11-3 and J is TRBJ2-3, with 10 positions matching TRBD2. J was trimmed by 2 bases and V by 2 bases; bases with no gene match: 4. In germline, CDR1 is SGHNT, CDR2 YENEEA. There are 16 residues in the CDR3. The CDR3, as DNA: TGTGCCAGCAGCTTAATAGCGGGAGGCTCCACAGATACGCAGTATTTT. Protein sequence: CASSLIAGGSTDTQYF.

This chain uses TRBV5-1 with TRBJ2-7, with D perhaps matching TRBD1 (6 bases). The CDR3 has 15 residues. The V gene's germline CDR1 is SGHRS and CDR2 YFSETQ. Trimming cost V 0 bases and J 0 bases, with 10 bases left between them. The CDR3 DNA follows: TGCGCCAGCAGCTTGGTCGGGACAACCTCCTACGAGCAGTACTTC. Amino acid sequence: CASSLVGTTSYEQYF.

The chain carries TRBV27 and TRBJ1-2, with D perhaps matching TRBD1 (6 bases). CDR3 length: 13 amino acids. Germline lookup yields CDR1 MNHEY and CDR2 SMNVEV (reference sequence). V was clipped by 7 bases and J by 2 bases, with 11 bases between them. CDR3 sequence reads: CASKNRENYGYTF. CDR3 DNA: TGTGCCAGCAAGAACAGGGAGAACTATGGCTACACCTTC.

The V and J genes are TRBV2 and TRBJ1-2, with D unclear. Germline assignment: CDR1 SNHLY and CDR2 FYNNEI. CDR3 length: 13 residues. V was trimmed by 1 base and J by 3 bases, leaving 6 bases between them. The CDR3 loop reads CASSEGEDYGYTF. CDR3 DNA sequence: TGTGCCAGCAGTGAAGGGGAGGACTATGGCTACACCTTC.

The chain joins TRBV5-1 to TRBJ1-5; perhaps TRBD1 as D (5 bases). This CDR3 is 15 amino acids long. The germline V and J ends were trimmed by 3 bases and 10 bases, with 20 bases remaining between them. From germline, CDR1 is SGHRS and CDR2 YFSETQ. The CDR3: CASSSAGREAGPQHF. The CDR3 DNA reads as TGCGCCAGCAGCTCGGCCGGCAGGGAGGCCGGTCCCCAGCATTTT. Full variable domain (rest looked up from reference TRBV5-1 and TRBJ1-5): KAGVTQTPRYLIKTRGQQVTLSCSPISGHRSVSWYQQTPGQGLQFLFEYFSETQRNKGNFPGRFSGRQFSNSRSEMNVSTLELGDSALYLCASSSAGREAGPQHFGDGTRLSIL.

The gene calls are TRBV13 and TRBJ2-5; perhaps TRBD1 as D (6 bases). Germline values: CDR1 PRHDT, CDR2 FYEKMQ (reference sequence). The CDR3 runs 16 residues. The V end was cut by 1 base, the J end by 2 bases, with 14 bases between. The CDR3 region has the DNA TGTGCCAGCAGCTTAGATGCACAGGGCCAGCAAGAGACCCAGTACTTC. It encodes CASSLDAQGQQETQYF.

J is TRBJ2-7 and V is TRBV5-1; weak D call: TRBD1 (5 bases). V was cut by 1 base and J by 6 bases, with 17 bases left in between. The germline V gene encodes CDR1 SGHRS and CDR2 YFSETQ. The CDR3 totals 15 residues. In nucleotides, the CDR3 is TGCGCCAGCAGCTTGAAGGGGCCTCAGTCGGGCGAGCAGTACTTC. Its translation: CASSLKGPQSGEQYF.

Of note for this clone: Without the conserved terminal phenylalanine or tryptophan, this CDR3 likely stems from a read error. The limits of the CDR3 on the DNA are not certain, so only TCRdb's listed CDR3 is given. The CDR3 protein is CASSSPLAGGSI. The V and J genes are TRBV5-4 and TRBJ1-2; the listed D gene, TRBD1, was not tested against the DNA. The CDR3 is made up of 12 amino acids, end residues included. The germline V gene encodes CDR1 SGHNT and CDR2 YYREEE (reference sequence).

The chain is built from TRBV9 and TRBJ2-1, with D tentatively TRBD2 (6 bases). This CDR3 spans 15 amino acids. Germline CDR1 and CDR2: SGDLS and YYNGEE. The V end lost 0 bases, the J end lost 10 bases, and 17 bases lay between the germline ends. Written as DNA, the CDR3 is TGTGCCAGCAGCGTAGCTCTTGGGTCTAGCGCCGAGCAGTTCTTC. Protein product: CASSVALGSSAEQFF.

The gene calls are TRBV15 and TRBJ1-1; D unclear. CDR1 LNHNV and CDR2 YYDKDF come from the germline V gene (reference sequence). The CDR3 consists of 13 residues. V was pared by 5 bases and J by 10 bases, with 17 bases between. The CDR3 DNA is TGTGCCACCAGCTCAGACTGGGCCGGGATAGCTTTCTTT. As protein: CATSSDWAGIAFF.

The CDR3 coding sequence is TGCAGCGTTGACAGATTCAATGAGCAGTTCTTC. Protein product: CSVDRFNEQFF. The V and J genes are TRBV29-1 and TRBJ2-1, with D hard to call. Germline V gene lookup returns CDR1 SQVTM and CDR2 ANQGSEA. Trimming removed 3 bases at V and 6 bases at J, with 6 bases between. The CDR3 covers 11 residues.

The chain links TRBV6-5 to TRBJ1-4; D may be TRBD1 (5 bases). The CDR3 sequence is 14 residues long. Trimming pared 2 bases from V and 8 bases from J, leaving 12 bases between. Germline V lookup: CDR1 MNHEY, CDR2 SVGAGI. The CDR3 DNA reads as TGTGCCAGCAGTTACGTCGGGGGACGGGAAAAACTGTTTTTT. It specifies CASSYVGGREKLFF.

The rearrangement joins TRBV18 to TRBJ1-5; D ambiguous. CDR3 length: 14 amino acids. The V end lost 5 bases, the J end lost 9 bases, and 17 bases lay between the germline ends. In germline, CDR1 is KGHSH, CDR2 LQKENI. In nucleotides, the CDR3 is TGTGCCAGCTCAGGAGGGTCGTTGCTAGGGCCCCAGCATTTT. This sequence encodes CASSGGSLLGPQHF.

The chain is built from TRBV20-1 and TRBJ2-3; D uncertain. This CDR3 is built from 9 residues. CDR1 DFQATT and CDR2 SNEGSKA come from the germline V gene (reference sequence). The germline V and J ends were trimmed by 6 bases and 5 bases, with 3 bases remaining between them. The CDR3 reads CSAKDTQYF. The CDR3 DNA follows: TGCAGTGCCAAAGATACGCAGTATTTT.

The chain uses TRBV14 and TRBJ2-5, with a tentative D call TRBD2 (5 bases). V lost 4 bases and J lost 5, with 8 bases in between. The CDR3 is made up of 12 amino acids. Germline lookup yields CDR1 SGHDN and CDR2 FVKESK. The CDR3 DNA reads as TGTGCCAGCAGCCCCCGAGGGGAGACCCAGTACTTC. Translating gives CASSPRGETQYF. Drawing the rest from reference TRBV14 and TRBJ2-5, the complete variable domain is EAGVTQFPSHSVIEKGQTVTLRCDPISGHDNLYWYRRVMGKEIKFLLHFVKESKQDESGMPNNRFLAERTGGTYSTLKVQPAELEDSGVYFCASSPRGETQYFGPGTRLLVL.

The genes are TRBV18 and TRBJ1-2; D is ambiguous. The CDR3 contains 15 residues. Trimming removed 6 bases at V and 4 bases at J, with 18 bases between. From germline, CDR1 is KGHSH and CDR2 LQKENI. DNA of the CDR3: TGTGCCAGCTCCCCGGCGAGGGCCGACTCCTATGGCTACACCTTC. It is translated as CASSPARADSYGYTF.